A single sample is the source of the 18 T cell receptor beta chains below, sequenced in a study of blood T cells in healthy people across ages. PCR was performed a second time for about 6 to 12 cycles using a sample-barcoded 5' primer and a J-beta primer mix. TCRdb reprocessed the 5' RACE reads via MiXCR and lists one record per CDR3 protein. Of over 1.5 million distinct CDR3 sequences listed, about 50% are singletons. Sequenced sample: blood. These receptors were obtained from a woman aged 40 to 50 in good health.

This chain links TRBV5-1 with TRBJ2-1; 8 bases are shared with TRBD2. Unmatched junction bases numbered 9, after V lost 4 bases and J lost 6 bases. Germline V gene data show CDR1 as SGHRS and CDR2 as YFSETQ. The CDR3 is 15 residues long. The CDR3 loop is CASSRLASMGNEQFF. The CDR3 DNA is TGCGCCAGCAGCAGACTAGCGAGCATGGGCAATGAGCAGTTCTTC.

The chain has TRBV5-5 and TRBJ2-7; tentatively, D is TRBD2 (5 bases). The ends were cut back, 4 bases at V and 3 bases at J, with 14 bases in the middle. Germline V gives CDR1 SGHKS, CDR2 YYEKEE (reference sequence). The CDR3 is made up of 14 amino acids. For the CDR3, the DNA is TGTGCCAGCAGCGCGGAAGACGGGGTCTACGAGCAGTACTTC. Protein product: CASSAEDGVYEQYF. Variable domain in full (rest from reference TRBV5-5 and TRBJ2-7): DAGVTQSPTHLIKTRGQQVTLRCSPISGHKSVSWYQQVLGQGPQFIFQYYEKEERGRGNFPDRFSARQFPNYSSELNVNALLLGDSALYLCASSAEDGVYEQYFGPGTRLTVT.

The chain is built from TRBV20-1 and TRBJ2-5; D is perhaps TRBD2 (7 bases). The ends were cut back, 6 bases at V and 8 bases at J, with 25 bases in the middle. The germline V gene has CDR1 DFQATT and CDR2 SNEGSKA (reference sequence). The CDR3 loop spans 15 amino acids. Written as DNA, the CDR3 is TGCAGTGCCACTAGGACGGGGGGCCCAAGATACACCCAGTACTTC. Translation: CSATRTGGPRYTQYF.

This clonotype has a handful of counts. The chain uses TRBV4-3 and TRBJ2-1, with D perhaps matching TRBD2 (7 bases). This CDR3 comprises 15 residues. V was shortened by 1 base and J by 8 bases, with 15 bases between the two germline ends. Germline CDR1 LGHNA, CDR2 YSLEER. The CDR3 DNA reads as TGCGCCAGCAGCCAAGCGGGGGGAGGGGGAGATGAGCAGTTCTTC. It codes for CASSQAGGGGDEQFF.

This clonotype came up a few times. This chain joins TRBV6-2 or TRBV6-3 and TRBJ1-2, with 8 bases matching TRBD1. The CDR3 consists of 14 residues. Germline assignment: CDR1 MNHEY and CDR2 SVGEGT. Trimming at V came to 2 bases and at J to 5 bases, leaving 4 bases not matched to a gene. The CDR3 region is CASSYQDRGYGYTF. DNA for the CDR3: TGTGCCAGCAGTTACCAAGACAGGGGTTATGGCTACACCTTC.

For this clonotype: A read error may produce the germline difference seen at one junction end. V and J are TRBV9 and TRBJ2-4, with TRBD2 identical over 9 bases. CDR1 and CDR2 from the germline V gene are SGDLS and YYNGEE. CDR3 length: 16 residues. CDR3 sequence (DNA): TGTGCCAGCAGCGTAGGGCTAGCGGGGAGCAAAAACATTCGGTACTTC. Residues: CASSVGLAGSKNIRYF.

The chain has TRBV11-2 and TRBJ2-5; a possible D gene is TRBD1 (6 bases). V lost 0 bases, J lost 11 bases, and 16 bases lay in between. The CDR3 sequence is 14 residues long. The V gene's germline CDR1 is SGHAT and CDR2 FQNNGV. The chain's CDR3 is CASSLDPGSGEQYF. The CDR3 DNA sequence: TGTGCCAGCAGCTTAGACCCAGGTTCAGGGGAGCAGTACTTC.

This clonotype occurred a few times. The genes are TRBV9 and TRBJ2-5; TRBD2 matches at 7 bases. J gave up 4 bases and V 2 bases, and 20 bases lay outside the gene matches. Germline V gives CDR1 SGDLS, CDR2 YYNGEE. The length of the CDR3 is 19 residues. CDR3: CASSVPSQSSGESGETQYF. DNA for the CDR3: TGTGCCAGCAGCGTTCCATCCCAGTCTAGCGGAGAATCTGGAGAGACCCAGTACTTC.

This sequence joins TRBV5-1 and TRBJ2-5, with D possibly TRBD2 on 6 matching bases. From germline, CDR1 is SGHRS and CDR2 YFSETQ. The CDR3 has 15 amino acids. V lost 2 bases to trimming and J lost 3 bases, with 14 bases between them. CDR3 region: CASSFFGEEKETQYF. CDR3 coding DNA: TGCGCCAGCAGCTTTTTCGGGGAGGAAAAAGAGACCCAGTACTTC.

The chain has TRBV11-2 and TRBJ1-2; D gene uncertain. The germline CDR1 and CDR2 sequences are SGHAT and FQNNGV. Trimming shortened V by 5 bases and J by 7 bases, and 17 bases separated the two germline ends. The CDR3 runs to 14 residues. In DNA, the CDR3 is TGTGCCAGCAGCACTCCTTTTCAGTTCGGTGGCTACACCTTC. Encoded protein: CASSTPFQFGGYTF.

The rearrangement links TRBV20-1 to TRBJ2-2; 9 nucleotides align to TRBD1. This CDR3 is 15 amino acids long. J lost 1 base, V lost 3 bases, and 3 bases had no gene match. Germline CDR1 is DFQATT and CDR2 is SNEGSKA (reference sequence). The CDR3 loop is CSASPGQGNTGELFF. DNA of the CDR3: TGCAGTGCTAGTCCGGGACAGGGGAACACCGGGGAGCTGTTTTTT.

J is TRBJ1-5 and V is TRBV2, with 9 bases fitting TRBD1. The CDR3 is 15 amino acids. After removal of 7 bases from V and 0 bases from J, the junction contained 4 bases not matched to a gene. Per the germline V gene, CDR1 is SNHLY and CDR2 is FYNNEI. CDR3 sequence (DNA): TGTGCCAGCACTGAGACAGGGGGTAGCAATCAGCCCCAGCATTTT. It yields the protein CASTETGGSNQPQHF.

A word on this clonotype: At one end the junction does not follow the germline gene, possibly because of a read error. The CDR3 sequence is CASSTNYGGPNEKLFF. DNA of the CDR3: TGTGCCAGCAGTACTAACTATGGGGGGCCTAATGAGAAACTGTTTTTT. The gene calls are TRBV27 and TRBJ1-4; D perhaps matches TRBD1 (6 bases). Germline CDR1 is MNHEY and CDR2 is SMNVEV (reference sequence). This CDR3 spans 16 amino acids.

This clonotype occurred many times. This chain joins TRBV6-1 and TRBJ2-3; D not certain. Germline lookup yields CDR1 MNHNS and CDR2 SASEGT. Trimming shortened V by 5 bases and J by 4 bases, and 4 bases separated the two germline ends. The CDR3 totals 11 residues. In DNA, the CDR3 is TGTGCCAGCAGTCATGCAGATACGCAGTATTTT. Translation: CASSHADTQYF.

The chain couples TRBV29-1 to TRBJ2-1; the D gene is possibly TRBD1 (5 bases). Trimming cost V 7 bases and J 8 bases, with 21 bases left between them. This CDR3 comprises 14 residues. In germline, CDR1 is SQVTM, CDR2 ANQGSEA. The CDR3 is CSAQGSNSGDEQFF. CDR3 nucleotides: TGCAGCGCTCAGGGCAGTAATAGTGGGGATGAGCAGTTCTTC.

This clonotype was detected a few times. This chain links TRBV7-2 with TRBJ2-1; D is possibly TRBD2 (7 bases). CDR3 size: 15 residues. Germline CDR1 SGHTA, CDR2 FQGNSA. V dropped 0 bases and J dropped 7 bases, with 13 bases sitting between them. The chain's CDR3 is CASSLAGGRGNEQFF. The CDR3 DNA sequence: TGTGCCAGCAGCTTAGCGGGGGGGCGGGGTAATGAGCAGTTCTTC.

The genes are TRBV6-2 or TRBV6-3 and TRBJ2-4; 9 bases match TRBD1. The closer fit of TRBJ2-7 to the DNA end suggests the J call may be wrong. Looked up from germline, CDR1 is MNHEY and CDR2 is SVGEGT. The CDR3 covers 15 residues. The chain's CDR3 is CASRPQGQGVYEQYF. In DNA, the CDR3 is TGTGCCAGCAGACCCCAGGGACAGGGAGTCTACGAGCAGTACTTC.

The V call is TRBV7-2, the J call TRBJ1-1; D is possibly TRBD1 (5 bases). Trimming cost V 5 bases and J 7 bases, with 14 bases left between them. CDR1 and CDR2 (germline): SGHTA, FQGNSA. This CDR3 has 13 residues. DNA for the CDR3: TGTGCCAGCAGCCCTCACCGGGACGGTGAAGCTTTCTTT. It translates to CASSPHRDGEAFF.